The clone carrying this TCR beta chain occurred a few times. The data belong to a study of T cells in Graves' hyperthyroidism and ophthalmopathy. Germline CDR1 MDHEN, CDR2 SYDVKM. V lost 5 bases, J lost 6 bases, and 14 bases lay in between. This CDR3 is built from 14 residues. Authors of the study amplified TCR beta CDR3 regions from RNA transcripts. A first-round RT-PCR of the TCR CDR3 used the HTBI primer set. TCRdb reprocessed the multiplex PCR reads with MiXCR, giving one entry per CDR3 protein. Of around 440,000 distinct CDR3 sequences detected, approximately 14% appear once; the ten largest clones hold around 7%. The definition of stable Graves' hyperthyroidism was no ophthalmopathy progression within 18 months. On the basis of clinical symptoms, serum thyroxine and TRAb, thyroid ultrasound and orbital computed tomography, diagnoses were made.

Sequencing was done on a sample of blood. The chain has TRBV28 and TRBJ1-3, with D maybe TRBD1 (5 bases). The TCR originated in a woman between 18 and 30 years old with Graves' hyperthyroidism. CDR3 nucleotides: TGTGCCAGCAGTCCAGGGTTGGTAGAAAACACCATATATTTT. Translation gives CASSPGLVENTIYF.